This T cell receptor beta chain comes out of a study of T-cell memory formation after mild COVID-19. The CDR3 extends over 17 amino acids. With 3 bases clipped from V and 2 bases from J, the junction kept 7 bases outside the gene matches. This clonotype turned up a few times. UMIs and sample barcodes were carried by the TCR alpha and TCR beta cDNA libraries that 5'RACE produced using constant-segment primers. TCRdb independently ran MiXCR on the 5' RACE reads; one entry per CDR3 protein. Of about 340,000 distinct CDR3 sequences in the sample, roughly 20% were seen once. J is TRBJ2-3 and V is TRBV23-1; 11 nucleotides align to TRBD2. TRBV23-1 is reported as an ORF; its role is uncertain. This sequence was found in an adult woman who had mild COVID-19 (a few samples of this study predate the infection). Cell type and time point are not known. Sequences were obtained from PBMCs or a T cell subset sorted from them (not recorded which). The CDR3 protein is CASSQRLAGPDTDTQYF. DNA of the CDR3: TGCGCCAGCAGTCAGCGACTAGCGGGACCTGACACAGATACGCAGTATTTT.